This is a list of T cell receptor beta chains from one sample in a study of T cells in Graves' hyperthyroidism and ophthalmopathy. TCRdb fed the multiplex PCR reads into MiXCR, producing one record per CDR3 protein. Here the sample spans hundreds of thousands of distinct CDR3 sequences, about 45% being singletons. What was sequenced was peripheral blood or thyroid tissue (not recorded which). Receptors originate from an adult man with Graves' disease, either hyperthyroidism or ophthalmopathy (not recorded which). Both conserved end residues are part of each CDR3. A D gene is named only where the DNA matches it firmly. Some rows mark clone size as missing; the rest say once, few, many or name a class of expanded clone.

d_gene	v_gene	j_gene	abundance	CDR3aa	CDR3nt
NA	TRBV4-1	TRBJ1-5	few	CASSQEASTNQPQHF	TGCGCCAGCAGCCAAGAGGCCAGCACCAATCAGCCCCAGCATTTT
NA	TRBV12-3/TRBV12-4	TRBJ1-1	NA	CASSRQSMNTEAFF	TGTGCCAGCAGTCGACAGTCGATGAACACTGAAGCTTTCTTT
TRBD1	TRBV7-9	TRBJ1-2	NA	CASRNADRGVDGYTF	TGTGCCAGCAGAAATGCGGACAGGGGGGTCGATGGCTACACCTTC
NA	TRBV6-4	TRBJ1-1	NA	CASSDPGFTEAFF	TGTGCCAGCAGTGACCCAGGGTTTACTGAAGCTTTCTTT
TRBD1	TRBV7-9	TRBJ2-7	NA	CASSAGQGRYEQYF	TGTGCCAGCAGCGCGGGACAGGGCCGATACGAGCAGTACTTC
NA	TRBV20-1	TRBJ2-7	NA	CSARDPGEGLEQYF	TGCAGTGCTAGGGACCCGGGTGAAGGCCTCGAGCAGTACTTC
NA	TRBV11-2	TRBJ1-1	NA	CASLGPTNTEAFF	TGTGCCAGCCTTGGACCGACGAACACTGAAGCTTTCTTT
TRBD1	TRBV7-9	TRBJ1-1	NA	CASITPTGRAFF	TGTGCCAGCATCACACCGACAGGGAGGGCTTTCTTT
NA	TRBV11-1	TRBJ1-2	few	CASSSRTADYGYTF	TGTGCCAGCAGCTCCCGAACAGCAGACTATGGCTACACCTTC
NA	TRBV4-1	TRBJ1-2	NA	CASSQEGYGYTF	TGCGCCAGCAGCCAAGAAGGGTATGGCTACACCTTC
TRBD2	TRBV7-9	TRBJ2-7	few	CASSLQREREQYF	TGTGCCAGCAGCCTCCAGCGGGAGCGCGAGCAGTACTTC
NA	TRBV2	TRBJ1-5	NA	CASRDGQINQPQHF	TGTGCCAGCAGAGATGGACAGATCAATCAGCCCCAGCATTTT
NA	TRBV7-9	TRBJ1-2	few	CASSLVEDLRGYTF	TGTGCCAGCAGCTTAGTAGAGGATTTGCGAGGCTACACCTTC
NA	TRBV20-1	TRBJ1-2	few	CSASDGGGPNYGYTF	TGCAGTGCTAGCGATGGGGGGGGTCCTAACTATGGCTACACCTTC
NA	TRBV5-1	TRBJ1-4	many	CASSTGNEKLFF	TGCGCCAGCAGCACGGGAAATGAAAAACTGTTTTTT
TRBD1	TRBV12-3/TRBV12-4	TRBJ1-1	NA	CASTRGWGNTEAFF	TGTGCCAGCACCAGGGGGTGGGGGAACACTGAAGCTTTCTTT
NA	TRBV29-1	TRBJ2-2	many	CSVVTAYTGELFF	TGCAGCGTTGTTACAGCCTACACCGGGGAGCTGTTTTTT
NA	TRBV20-1	TRBJ1-2	few	CSAADSYGYTF	TGCAGTGCTGCCGACAGCTATGGCTACACCTTC
TRBD1	TRBV7-2	TRBJ1-1	few	CASSLLTGGLTEAFF	TGTGCCAGCAGCCTCTTGACAGGGGGTCTGACTGAAGCTTTCTTT
NA	TRBV10-3	TRBJ1-5	many	CAISESIGQPQHF	TGTGCCATCAGTGAGTCTATTGGTCAGCCCCAGCATTTT
NA	TRBV10-3	TRBJ2-5	NA	CAISVQGGAETQYF	TGTGCCATCAGTGTACAGGGAGGTGCTGAGACCCAGTACTTC
NA	TRBV5-1	TRBJ1-5	NA	CASSLGLREDGDQPQHF	TGCGCCAGCAGCTTGGGACTCCGGGAAGATGGGGATCAGCCCCAGCATTTT
TRBD1	TRBV9	TRBJ2-5	NA	CASSVEGASETQYF	TGTGCCAGCAGCGTAGAGGGGGCGAGTGAGACCCAGTACTTC
TRBD1	TRBV2	TRBJ1-1	few	CASSDPGTGGSNTEAFF	TGTGCCAGCAGTGATCCCGGGACAGGGGGCTCGAACACTGAAGCTTTCTTT
NA	TRBV11-2	TRBJ1-6	NA	CAWTPTRLGSPLHF	TGTGCCTGGACCCCGACACGGCTTGGTTCACCCCTCCACTTT
TRBD1	TRBV2	TRBJ1-6	many	CASIPQGTNSPLHF	TGTGCATCGATTCCACAGGGGACGAATTCACCCCTCCACTTT
NA	TRBV27	TRBJ2-5	NA	CASSFHREETQYF	TGTGCCAGCAGTTTCCACAGGGAAGAGACCCAGTACTTC
NA	TRBV7-8	TRBJ1-2	few	CASSLELGGYGYTF	TGTGCCAGCAGCTTAGAACTAGGAGGTTATGGCTACACCTTC
NA	TRBV2	TRBJ1-5	NA	CASSTRVHSNQPQHF	TGTGCCAGCAGCACCAGGGTTCATAGCAATCAGCCCCAGCATTTT
NA	TRBV5-1	TRBJ1-2	NA	CASSSRFGEDYGYTF	TGCGCCAGCAGCTCACGCTTCGGAGAGGACTATGGCTACACCTTC
NA	TRBV10-3	TRBJ2-3	NA	CAISDRRTDTQYF	TGTGCCATCAGCGACCGACGCACAGATACGCAGTATTTT
TRBD1	TRBV19	TRBJ1-2	NA	CASHTGTGNGYTF	TGTGCCAGCCACACCGGGACAGGCAATGGCTACACCTTC
NA	TRBV20-1	TRBJ1-6	NA	CSLTRGHSPLHF	TGCAGTTTAACCAGGGGCCATTCACCCCTCCACTTT
NA	TRBV10-3	TRBJ2-2	NA	CAIRGTGELFF	TGTGCCATCAGGGGGACCGGGGAGCTGTTTTTT
TRBD1	TRBV7-9	TRBJ1-1	many	CASFGQGGTEAFF	TGTGCCAGCTTCGGACAGGGGGGGACTGAAGCTTTCTTT
NA	TRBV29-1	TRBJ1-4	NA	CSVESVDEKLFF	TGCAGCGTTGAGAGTGTCGATGAAAAACTGTTTTTT
NA	TRBV2	TRBJ1-6	once	CASSAQNRVESPLHF	TGTGCCAGCAGTGCCCAGAACAGGGTGGAATCACCCCTCCACTTT
NA	TRBV9	TRBJ1-1	many	CASSATGQMNTEAFF	TGTGCCAGCAGCGCAACCGGACAAATGAACACTGAAGCTTTCTTT
TRBD1	TRBV10-3	TRBJ1-2	NA	CAISDPGTGGYGYTF	TGTGCCATCAGTGACCCAGGGACAGGAGGCTATGGCTACACCTTC
TRBD1	TRBV25-1	TRBJ1-2	NA	CASSDPIQGSDGYTF	TGTGCCAGCAGTGATCCGATACAGGGGAGTGATGGCTACACCTTC